This T cell receptor (beta chain) was identified in a study of molecular identifiers for immune sequencing clone quantification. Whole-study context: Replicate experiments took RNA from about 20,000 or 100,000 naive CD8 cells, divided it five ways and sequenced four.

Study results and limitations: The study reportedly detected spiked Jurkat TCR RNA from one cell among some 940,000 naive cells.

As to this clonotype: Its target is unknown.

CD8+CD4-CCR7+CD45RA+ sorting gave the naive CD8 T cells. Previously described methods and listed TCR primers were used for bulk TCR libraries. TCRdb itself ran the PCR reads through MiXCR, one entry per CDR3 protein. The table lists about 500,000 distinct CDR3 sequences, around 25% of them singletons. The germline V gene encodes CDR1 KGHSH and CDR2 LQKENI. V shed 2 bases, J shed 2 bases, and the junction held 5 bases outside the gene matches. This CDR3 is built from 15 residues. V usage is TRBV18 and J usage is TRBJ2-7; 8 bases agree with TRBD1. Material: naive CD8+ T cells from blood, with Jurkat cell RNA spiked in. Documented subset: FACS-sorted CD8+CD4-CCR7+CD45RA+ naive T cells. The TCR sequence derives from a human donor in good health. Some libraries in this study had Jurkat cell RNA spiked in. CDR3 sequence (DNA): TGTGCCAGCTCACCAGGACAGGGAACCCCCTACGAGCAGTACTTC. This sequence encodes CASSPGQGTPYEQYF. Complete variable domain (other parts from reference TRBV18 and TRBJ2-7): NAGVMQNPRHLVRRRGQEARLRCSPMKGHSHVYWYRQLPEEGLKFMVYLQKENIIDESGMPKERFSAEFPKEGPSILRIQQVVRGDSAAYFCASSPGQGTPYEQYFGPGTRLTVT.